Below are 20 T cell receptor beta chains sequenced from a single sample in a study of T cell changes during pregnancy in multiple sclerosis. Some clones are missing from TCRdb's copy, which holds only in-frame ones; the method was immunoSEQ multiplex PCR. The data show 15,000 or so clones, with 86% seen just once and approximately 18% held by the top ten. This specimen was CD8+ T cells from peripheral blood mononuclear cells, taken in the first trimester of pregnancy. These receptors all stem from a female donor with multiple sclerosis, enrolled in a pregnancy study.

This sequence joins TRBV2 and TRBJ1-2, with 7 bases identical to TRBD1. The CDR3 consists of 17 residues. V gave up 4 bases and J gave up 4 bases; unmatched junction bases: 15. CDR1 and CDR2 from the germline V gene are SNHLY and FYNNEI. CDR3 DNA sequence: TGTGCCAGCAGTGCAAGCCCCAGGGACAGTCGGGTCTATGGCTACACCTTC. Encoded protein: CASSASPRDSRVYGYTF.

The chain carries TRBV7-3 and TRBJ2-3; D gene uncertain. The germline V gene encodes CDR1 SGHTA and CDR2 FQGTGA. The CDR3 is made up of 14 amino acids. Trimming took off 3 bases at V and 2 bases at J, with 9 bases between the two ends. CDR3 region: CASSLSSLTDTQYF. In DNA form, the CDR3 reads TGTGCCAGCAGCTTGAGCTCCCTCACAGATACGCAGTATTTT.

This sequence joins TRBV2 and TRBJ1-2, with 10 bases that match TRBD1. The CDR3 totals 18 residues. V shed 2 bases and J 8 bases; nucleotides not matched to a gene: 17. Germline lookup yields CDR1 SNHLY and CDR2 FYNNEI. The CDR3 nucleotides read TGTGCCAGCAGTGAATATGAAGACTTCGGGACAGGGGAAGAAGGCTACACCTTC. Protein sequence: CASSEYEDFGTGEEGYTF.

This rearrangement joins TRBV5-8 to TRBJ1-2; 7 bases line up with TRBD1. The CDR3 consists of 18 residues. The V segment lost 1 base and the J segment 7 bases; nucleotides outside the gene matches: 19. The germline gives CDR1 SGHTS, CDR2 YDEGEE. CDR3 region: CASSLIMAHGQEYSGYTF. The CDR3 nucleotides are TGTGCCAGCAGCTTGATAATGGCTCACGGACAGGAGTACTCTGGCTACACCTTC.

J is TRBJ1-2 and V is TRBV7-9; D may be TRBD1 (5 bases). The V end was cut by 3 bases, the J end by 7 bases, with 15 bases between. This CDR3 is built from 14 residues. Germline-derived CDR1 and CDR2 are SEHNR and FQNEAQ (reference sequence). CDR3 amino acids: CASSFTAGTRGYTF. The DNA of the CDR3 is TGTGCCAGCAGCTTTACAGCAGGGACTCGTGGCTACACCTTC.

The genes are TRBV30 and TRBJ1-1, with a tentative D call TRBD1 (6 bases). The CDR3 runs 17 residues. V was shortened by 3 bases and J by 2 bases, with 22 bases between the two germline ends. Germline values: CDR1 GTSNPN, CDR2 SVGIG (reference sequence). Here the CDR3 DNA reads TGTGCCTGGAGAAGGGGGAGGGGAGGGGGTTCTAACACTGAAGCTTTCTTT. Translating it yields CAWRRGRGGGSNTEAFF.

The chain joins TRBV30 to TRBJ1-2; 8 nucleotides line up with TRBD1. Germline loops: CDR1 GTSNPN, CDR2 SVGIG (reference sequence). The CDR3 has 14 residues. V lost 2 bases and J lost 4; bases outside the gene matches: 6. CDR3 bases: TGTGCCTGGAGTTATAAGACAGGGGCCTATGGCTACACCTTC. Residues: CAWSYKTGAYGYTF.

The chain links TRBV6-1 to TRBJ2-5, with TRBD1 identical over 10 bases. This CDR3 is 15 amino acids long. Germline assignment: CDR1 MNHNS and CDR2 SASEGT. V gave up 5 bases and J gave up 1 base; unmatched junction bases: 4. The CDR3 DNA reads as TGTGCCAGCAGTAGGACAGGGGGATTCCAAGAGACCCAGTACTTC. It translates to CASSRTGGFQETQYF.

This CDR3 is CASSADRGTYEQYF. CDR3 coding DNA: TGTGCCAGCAGTGCTGACAGGGGGACCTACGAGCAGTACTTC. The V call is TRBV7-9, the J call TRBJ2-7; 9 nucleotides match TRBD1. The CDR3 contains 14 residues. After removal of 6 bases from V and 2 bases from J, the junction contained 5 bases not matched to a gene. In germline, CDR1 is SEHNR, CDR2 FQNEAQ (reference sequence).

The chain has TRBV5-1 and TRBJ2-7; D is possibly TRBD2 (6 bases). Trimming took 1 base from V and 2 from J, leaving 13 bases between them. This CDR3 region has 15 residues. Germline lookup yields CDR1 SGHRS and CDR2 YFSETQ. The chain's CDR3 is CASSLRQGGTYEQYF. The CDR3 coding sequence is TGCGCCAGCAGCTTGAGGCAGGGAGGCACCTACGAGCAGTACTTC.

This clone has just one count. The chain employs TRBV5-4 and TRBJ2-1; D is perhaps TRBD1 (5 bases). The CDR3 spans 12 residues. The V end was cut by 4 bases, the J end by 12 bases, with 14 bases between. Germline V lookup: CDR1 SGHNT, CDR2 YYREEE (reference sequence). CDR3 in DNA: TGTGCCAGCAGCCTACTGGGGCCCCCGCAGTTCTTC. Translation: CASSLLGPPQFF.

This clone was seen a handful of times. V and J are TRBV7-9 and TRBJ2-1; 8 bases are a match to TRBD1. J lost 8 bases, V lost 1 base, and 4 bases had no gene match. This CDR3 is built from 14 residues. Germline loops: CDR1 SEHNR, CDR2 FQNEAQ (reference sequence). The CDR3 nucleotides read TGTGCCAGCAGCTTAGAACAGGGGGTTGATGAGCAGTTCTTC. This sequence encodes CASSLEQGVDEQFF.

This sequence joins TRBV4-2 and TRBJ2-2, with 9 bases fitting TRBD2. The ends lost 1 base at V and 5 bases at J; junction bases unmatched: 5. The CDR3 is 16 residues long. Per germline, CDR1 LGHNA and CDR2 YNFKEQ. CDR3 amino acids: CASSQAGTSRTGELFF. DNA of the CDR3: TGTGCCAGCAGCCAAGCAGGGACTAGCCGGACCGGGGAGCTGTTTTTT.

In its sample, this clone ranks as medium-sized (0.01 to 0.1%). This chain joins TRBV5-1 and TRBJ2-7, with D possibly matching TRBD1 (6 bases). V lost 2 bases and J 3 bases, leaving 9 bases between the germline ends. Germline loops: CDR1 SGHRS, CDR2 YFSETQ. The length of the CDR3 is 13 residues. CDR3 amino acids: CASSFGQYYEQYF. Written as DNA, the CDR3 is TGCGCCAGCAGCTTCGGACAGTACTACGAGCAGTACTTC.

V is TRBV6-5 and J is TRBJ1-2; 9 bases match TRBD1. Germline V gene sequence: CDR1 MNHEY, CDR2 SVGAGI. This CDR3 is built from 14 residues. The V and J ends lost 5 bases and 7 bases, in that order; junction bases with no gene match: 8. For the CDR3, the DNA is TGTGCCAGCAGTCGCCCCGGACAGGGGCCTGGCTACACCTTC. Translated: CASSRPGQGPGYTF.

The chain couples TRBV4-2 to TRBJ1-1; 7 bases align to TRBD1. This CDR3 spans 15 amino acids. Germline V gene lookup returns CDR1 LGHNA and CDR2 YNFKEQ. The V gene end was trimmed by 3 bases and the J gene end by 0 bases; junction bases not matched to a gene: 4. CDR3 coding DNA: TGTGCCAGCAGCCACCCGGGACAGTTGAACACTGAAGCTTTCTTT. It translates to CASSHPGQLNTEAFF.

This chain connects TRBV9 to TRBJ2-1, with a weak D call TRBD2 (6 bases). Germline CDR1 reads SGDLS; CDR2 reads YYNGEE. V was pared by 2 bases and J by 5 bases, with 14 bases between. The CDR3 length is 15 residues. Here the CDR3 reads CASSVRDQGHNEQFF. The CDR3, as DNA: TGTGCCAGCAGCGTGCGGGACCAAGGGCACAATGAGCAGTTCTTC.

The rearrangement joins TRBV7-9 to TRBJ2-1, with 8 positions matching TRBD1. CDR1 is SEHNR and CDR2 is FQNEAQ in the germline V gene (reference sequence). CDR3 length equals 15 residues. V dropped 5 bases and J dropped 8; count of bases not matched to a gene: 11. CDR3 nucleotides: TGTGCCAGCAGCCCGCGGGACAGGCCAAGGGATGAGCAGTTCTTC. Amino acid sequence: CASSPRDRPRDEQFF.

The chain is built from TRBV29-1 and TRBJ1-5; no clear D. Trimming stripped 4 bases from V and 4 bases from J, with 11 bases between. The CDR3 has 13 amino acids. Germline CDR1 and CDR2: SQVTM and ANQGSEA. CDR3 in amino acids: CSVGSGGNQPQHF. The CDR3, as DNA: TGCAGCGTTGGATCGGGAGGGAATCAGCCCCAGCATTTT.

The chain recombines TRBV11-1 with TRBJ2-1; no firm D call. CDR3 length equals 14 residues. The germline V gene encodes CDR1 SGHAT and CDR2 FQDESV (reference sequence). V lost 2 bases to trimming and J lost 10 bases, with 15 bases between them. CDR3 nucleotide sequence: TGTGCCAGCAGCTTATCGGCCGTTGGCGGCGAGCAGTTCTTC. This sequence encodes CASSLSAVGGEQFF.